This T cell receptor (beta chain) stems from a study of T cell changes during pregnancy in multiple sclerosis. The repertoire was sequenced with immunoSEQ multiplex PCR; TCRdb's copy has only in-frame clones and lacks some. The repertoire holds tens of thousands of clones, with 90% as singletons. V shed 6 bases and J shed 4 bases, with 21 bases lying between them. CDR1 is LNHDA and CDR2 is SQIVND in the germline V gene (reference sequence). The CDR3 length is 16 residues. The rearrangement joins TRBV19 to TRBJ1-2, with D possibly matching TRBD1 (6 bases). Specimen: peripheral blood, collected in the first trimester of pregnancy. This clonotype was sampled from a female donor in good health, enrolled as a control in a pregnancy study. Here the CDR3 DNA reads TGTGCCAGTAGCCTCGGACAGACAAGAGCTATCTATGGCTACACCTTC. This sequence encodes CASSLGQTRAIYGYTF.